These T cell receptor beta chains were read from a single sample in a study of T cell repertoires in ileal Crohn's disease. The assay was immunoSEQ multiplex PCR, and TCRdb's table has in-frame clones only and misses some. This sample has about 7,600 clones, with around two thirds found just once. The specimen was ileal tissue. These receptors were collected from an adult with Crohn's disease. Each CDR3 is given with its conserved first and last residue. The order of the fields is J gene, clone size, V gene, D gene, CDR3 length, CDR3 protein, CDR3 DNA. D genes are given only for firm matches. Clone size is given for some rows only: seen once, a few or many times, or a class if the clone is expanded.

>TRBJ1-1|few|TRBV11-2|-|14
CASSLAGVSTEAFF
TGTGCCAGCAGCTTAGCGGGGGTGTCCACTGAAGCTTTCTTT
>TRBJ1-5|medium-sized|TRBV19|TRBD1|14
CASRTGTGNQPQHF
TGTGCCAGTAGGACCGGGACAGGGAATCAGCCCCAGCATTTT
>TRBJ2-2|-|TRBV4-2|TRBD2|19
CASSQAGVRGLAGVGELFF
TGTGCCAGCAGCCAAGCCGGGGTGAGGGGACTAGCGGGAGTTGGGGAGCTGTTTTTT
>TRBJ1-1|medium-sized|TRBV25-1|-|14
CASTPGGLNTEAFF
TGTGCCAGCACTCCCGGAGGGCTGAACACTGAAGCTTTCTTT
>TRBJ2-5|-|TRBV9|-|13
CASSGSAQETQYF
TGTGCCAGCAGCGGTAGCGCCCAAGAGACCCAGTACTTC
>TRBJ2-7|-|TRBV14|-|14
CASSLDTIPYEQYF
TGTGCCAGCAGCCTCGACACGATTCCCTACGAGCAGTACTTC
>TRBJ2-1|-|TRBV5-8|TRBD2|19
CASSSYLRASGSSYNEQFF
TGTGCCAGCAGCTCCTACCTTCGGGCTAGCGGTTCCTCCTACAATGAGCAGTTCTTC
>TRBJ2-2|-|TRBV6-4|-|14
CASSSGDDTGELFF
TGTGCCAGCAGCTCAGGGGATGACACCGGGGAGCTGTTTTTT
>TRBJ2-1|-|TRBV18|-|12
CASSPPYNEQFF
TGTGCCAGCTCACCACCGTACAATGAGCAGTTCTTC
>TRBJ2-7|few|TRBV19|-|14
CASSRIPNSYEQYF
TGTGCCAGTAGTAGGATACCCAACTCCTACGAGCAGTACTTC
>TRBJ2-1|-|TRBV19|TRBD2|12
CASRTSRNEQFF
TGTGCCAGTAGGACTAGCCGCAATGAGCAGTTCTTC
>TRBJ2-2|-|TRBV13|-|15
CASSLWRRGSGELFF
TGTGCCAGCAGCCTTTGGAGAAGGGGCAGCGGGGAGCTGTTTTTT
>TRBJ1-2|-|TRBV7-9|TRBD1|13
CASSPRDSYGYTF
TGTGCCAGCAGCCCCCGGGACAGCTATGGCTACACCTTC